A selection of T cell receptor beta chains follows, all from one sample in a study of blood T cell repertoires in COVID-19. Generated by immunoSEQ multiplex PCR, the TCRdb table keeps only in-frame clones and is missing some. The sample shows some 260,000 clones, more than 75% of them seen only once. The specimen sequenced was peripheral blood. The receptors stem from a woman aged 40 to 55 who had recovered from COVID-19. Each CDR3 is given with its conserved first and last residue. The D gene is left open where the match is weak. Expanded clones are given a class, and other clones once, few, many or no size at all.

CDR3: CASSLGPAGGTDTQYF
DNA: TGCGCCAGCAGCTTGGGGCCAGCGGGAGGGACAGATACGCAGTATTTT
J: TRBJ2-3
V: TRBV5-1
size: -
D: TRBD2

CDR3: CASGIGGTEAFF
DNA: TGTGCTAGTGGTATAGGGGGAACTGAAGCTTTCTTT
J: TRBJ1-1
V: TRBV12-5
size: -
D: -

CDR3: CASSQDRGVANTEAFF
DNA: TGCGCCAGCAGCCAAGATCGGGGGGTCGCGAACACTGAAGCTTTCTTT
J: TRBJ1-1
V: TRBV4-3
size: -
D: -

CDR3: CASSYTAGTGGYEQYF
DNA: TGTGCCAGCAGTTATACCGCCGGGACAGGGGGGTACGAGCAGTACTTC
J: TRBJ2-7
V: TRBV6-5
size: -
D: TRBD1

CDR3: CASSRGTAVVQETQYF
DNA: TGTGCTAGCAGCAGGGGGACAGCCGTAGTACAAGAGACCCAGTACTTC
J: TRBJ2-5
V: TRBV7-7
size: -
D: TRBD1

CDR3: CASSPPWRERDNEQFF
DNA: TGTGCCAGCAGCCCCCCCTGGCGGGAGAGAGACAATGAGCAGTTCTTC
J: TRBJ2-1
V: TRBV5-4
size: -
D: TRBD2

CDR3: CASSIAAKLNTGELFF
DNA: TGTGCCAGTAGTATTGCCGCGAAACTAAACACCGGGGAGCTGTTTTTT
J: TRBJ2-2
V: TRBV19
size: -
D: -

CDR3: CASGTPGGWETQYF
DNA: TGTGCCAGCGGAACGCCGGGGGGTTGGGAGACCCAGTACTTC
J: TRBJ2-5
V: TRBV6-5
size: -
D: TRBD2

CDR3: CASSTGGEETQYF
DNA: TGTGCCAGCAGCACTGGCGGGGAAGAGACCCAGTACTTC
J: TRBJ2-5
V: TRBV7-9
size: -
D: -

CDR3: CASSTGTGGVNYGYTF
DNA: TGTGCCAGTAGTACCGGGACAGGAGGGGTCAACTATGGCTACACCTTC
J: TRBJ1-2
V: TRBV19
size: -
D: TRBD1

CDR3: CASSQGSGNYGYTF
DNA: TGCGCCAGCAGCCAAGGGAGCGGCAACTATGGCTACACCTTC
J: TRBJ1-2
V: TRBV4-3
size: -
D: -

CDR3: CASSGQNQIYGYTF
DNA: TGTGCCAGCAGCGGACAGAACCAAATCTATGGCTACACCTTC
J: TRBJ1-2
V: TRBV6-5
size: -
D: -

CDR3: CAWSVEGKSREAFF
DNA: TGTGCCTGGAGTGTAGAGGGAAAAAGTAGAGAAGCTTTCTTT
J: TRBJ1-1
V: TRBV30
size: -
D: -

CDR3: CASSVGGGMGIQYF
DNA: TGTGCCAGCAGCGTAGGAGGAGGGATGGGCATTCAGTACTTC
J: TRBJ2-4
V: TRBV9
size: -
D: -

CDR3: CASSPGTGLYEQYF
DNA: TGTGCCAGTAGCCCCGGGACAGGGCTCTACGAGCAGTACTTC
J: TRBJ2-7
V: TRBV19
size: once
D: TRBD1

CDR3: CASSQEGHKRDGELFF
DNA: TGTGCCAGCAGTCAAGAGGGACACAAGCGGGACGGGGAGCTGTTTTTT
J: TRBJ2-2
V: TRBV28
size: -
D: -

CDR3: CASRSSLGLAATGELFF
DNA: TGTGCCAGCAGGTCCTCTCTGGGACTAGCGGCCACCGGGGAGCTGTTTTTT
J: TRBJ2-2
V: TRBV27
size: -
D: TRBD2

CDR3: CASSPGNEQFF
DNA: TGTGCCAGCAGTCCAGGGAATGAGCAGTTCTTC
J: TRBJ2-1
V: TRBV25-1
size: -
D: -

CDR3: CASRRTGSEQYF
DNA: TGTGCCAGCAGACGGACGGGATCTGAGCAGTACTTC
J: TRBJ2-7
V: TRBV5-6
size: -
D: -

CDR3: CASSGLADTDTQYF
DNA: TGTGCCAGCAGCGGACTAGCGGACACAGATACGCAGTATTTT
J: TRBJ2-3
V: TRBV9
size: once
D: TRBD2

CDR3: CASKKGGRGNTIYF
DNA: TGTGCCAGCAAGAAGGGGGGGCGAGGAAACACCATATATTTT
J: TRBJ1-3
V: TRBV6-5
size: -
D: -

CDR3: CASSPRVGRDEQFF
DNA: TGTGCCAGCAGCCCTCGGGTCGGGAGGGATGAGCAGTTCTTC
J: TRBJ2-1
V: TRBV5-8
size: -
D: TRBD2

CDR3: CASSHPGLAVGGELFF
DNA: TGCGCCAGCAGCCACCCGGGACTAGCGGTTGGCGGGGAGCTGTTTTTT
J: TRBJ2-2
V: TRBV4-3
size: few
D: TRBD2

CDR3: CASSISGANVLTF
DNA: TGTGCCAGCAGCATCTCTGGGGCCAACGTCCTGACTTTC
J: TRBJ2-6
V: TRBV12-3/TRBV12-4
size: -
D: -

CDR3: CAIKPAGDSNQPQHF
DNA: TGTGCCATCAAGCCCGCGGGGGATAGCAATCAGCCCCAGCATTTT
J: TRBJ1-5
V: TRBV10-3
size: -
D: -

CDR3: CASSNTKNIQYF
DNA: TGTGCCAGCAGCAACACCAAAAACATTCAGTACTTC
J: TRBJ2-4
V: TRBV3-1/TRBV3-2
size: -
D: -

CDR3: CATSREGTGNEKLFF
DNA: TGTGCCACCAGCAGAGAAGGGACAGGAAATGAAAAACTGTTTTTT
J: TRBJ1-4
V: TRBV15
size: once
D: TRBD1

CDR3: CASRPDRASGNTIYF
DNA: TGTGCCAGCAGGCCGGACAGGGCCTCTGGAAACACCATATATTTT
J: TRBJ1-3
V: TRBV3-1/TRBV3-2
size: -
D: TRBD1

CDR3: CASSPPGQALSTDTQYF
DNA: TGTGCCAGCAGCCCCCCGGGACAGGCCCTTAGCACAGATACGCAGTATTTT
J: TRBJ2-3
V: TRBV7-6
size: -
D: TRBD1

CDR3: CASSLSGSVADTQYF
DNA: TGTGCCAGCAGCTTAAGCGGGAGCGTTGCAGATACGCAGTATTTT
J: TRBJ2-3
V: TRBV7-3
size: -
D: TRBD2

CDR3: CASSEGVAGETQYF
DNA: TGTGCCAGCAGTGAAGGGGTAGCTGGGGAGACCCAGTACTTC
J: TRBJ2-5
V: TRBV6-1
size: -
D: -

CDR3: CASSLGGGGYTF
DNA: TGTGCCAGTAGTCTGGGGGGTGGTGGCTACACCTTC
J: TRBJ1-2
V: TRBV19
size: -
D: -

CDR3: CASSPGAPNQPQHF
DNA: TGTGCCAGCTCACCAGGGGCACCAAATCAGCCCCAGCATTTT
J: TRBJ1-5
V: TRBV18
size: -
D: -

CDR3: CASSPTGWDSPLHF
DNA: TGTGCCAGCTCACCGACAGGGTGGGATTCACCCCTCCACTTT
J: TRBJ1-6
V: TRBV18
size: -
D: TRBD1

CDR3: CARSWPNTEAFF
DNA: TGTGCCAGGTCGTGGCCGAACACTGAAGCTTTCTTT
J: TRBJ1-1
V: TRBV11-3
size: -
D: -

CDR3: CATRRGYEQYF
DNA: TGTGCCACTCGTAGGGGGTACGAGCAGTACTTC
J: TRBJ2-7
V: TRBV19
size: -
D: -

CDR3: CATVSSGNTIYF
DNA: TGTGCCACCGTTTCCTCTGGAAACACCATATATTTT
J: TRBJ1-3
V: TRBV10-3
size: -
D: -

CDR3: CASSLGRPERGTEAFF
DNA: TGCGCCAGCAGCTTGGGCCGACCTGAACGGGGGACTGAAGCTTTCTTT
J: TRBJ1-1
V: TRBV5-1
size: few
D: -

CDR3: CASSPNRGGGNTIYF
DNA: TGTGCCAGCAGCCCCAACAGGGGGGGCGGAAACACCATATATTTT
J: TRBJ1-3
V: TRBV5-5
size: once
D: TRBD1

CDR3: CASSRPGGGYTF
DNA: TGTGCCAGCAGCCGCCCCGGGGGTGGCTACACCTTC
J: TRBJ1-2
V: TRBV12-3/TRBV12-4
size: -
D: -

CDR3: CASSLVLAGAGADTQYF
DNA: TGTGCCAGCAGCTTAGTCCTAGCGGGAGCCGGGGCAGATACGCAGTATTTT
J: TRBJ2-3
V: TRBV7-2
size: -
D: TRBD2

CDR3: CASSQGGMGNQPQHF
DNA: TGTGCCAGCAGCCAGGGGGGGATGGGCAATCAGCCCCAGCATTTT
J: TRBJ1-5
V: TRBV3-1/TRBV3-2
size: -
D: -

CDR3: CASRLAGPQDTQYF
DNA: TGTGCCAGCAGACTAGCGGGCCCCCAGGATACGCAGTATTTT
J: TRBJ2-3
V: TRBV14
size: -
D: TRBD2

CDR3: CAWSVPGGRGASYNEQFF
DNA: TGTGCCTGGAGTGTACCGGGAGGGCGCGGGGCCTCCTACAATGAGCAGTTCTTC
J: TRBJ2-1
V: TRBV30
size: -
D: TRBD2

CDR3: CASQGPGHRNYGYTF
DNA: TGTGCCAGCCAGGGGCCGGGACACCGGAACTATGGCTACACCTTC
J: TRBJ1-2
V: TRBV6-5
size: once
D: -

CDR3: CATSRGPSRELFF
DNA: TGTGCCACCAGCAGAGGGCCGTCCCGGGAGCTGTTTTTT
J: TRBJ2-2
V: TRBV15
size: -
D: -

CDR3: CASTTLGTVEGPQHF
DNA: TGTGCCAGCACGACCCTAGGGACGGTGGAGGGGCCCCAGCATTTT
J: TRBJ1-5
V: TRBV5-6
size: few
D: -

CDR3: CASSPGLAGTDTQYF
DNA: TGCGCCAGCAGCCCGGGACTAGCGGGGACAGATACGCAGTATTTT
J: TRBJ2-3
V: TRBV5-1
size: -
D: TRBD2

CDR3: CASSPTQGVSEAFF
DNA: TGTGCCAGCAGCCCGACACAGGGCGTAAGTGAAGCTTTCTTT
J: TRBJ1-1
V: TRBV7-9
size: -
D: -

CDR3: CASGLSSGRAGNEQFF
DNA: TGTGCTAGTGGTTTGTCTAGCGGGAGGGCCGGTAATGAGCAGTTCTTC
J: TRBJ2-1
V: TRBV12-5
size: -
D: TRBD2

CDR3: CASSSYRQAMNTEAFF
DNA: TGTGCCAGCAGCTCATATCGACAGGCCATGAACACTGAAGCTTTCTTT
J: TRBJ1-1
V: TRBV7-9
size: -
D: -

CDR3: CSASHGVDGDTQYF
DNA: TGCAGTGCTAGTCACGGGGTAGACGGAGATACGCAGTATTTT
J: TRBJ2-3
V: TRBV20-1
size: -
D: -

CDR3: CASSRDGGPPLHF
DNA: TGCGCCAGCAGCCGGGACGGGGGGCCCCCCCTCCACTTT
J: TRBJ1-6
V: TRBV4-3
size: -
D: -

CDR3: CASSIGGGAPTF
DNA: TGTGCCAGTAGTATAGGCGGTGGGGCCCCCACCTTC
J: TRBJ1-2
V: TRBV19
size: -
D: -

CDR3: CASSADIPSTEAFF
DNA: TGTGCCAGCAGCGCGGACATTCCCAGCACTGAAGCTTTCTTT
J: TRBJ1-1
V: TRBV9
size: -
D: -